The clone carrying this T cell receptor beta chain has a handful of counts. Its antigen is not known. Extraction of total RNA produced a minimum of 5.5 micrograms from each sample. This record belongs to a study of blood T cells in healthy people across ages. It was with a sample-barcoded 5' primer and a J-beta primer mix that a second PCR of about 7 to 12 cycles was run. TCRdb itself ran the 5' RACE reads through MiXCR, one entry per CDR3 protein. The sample gives roughly 900,000 distinct CDR3 sequences, under 50% of which show up once; around an eighth is in the top ten. This CDR3 spans 12 amino acids. Germline assignment: CDR1 MNHNY and CDR2 SVGAGI (reference sequence). With 0 bases removed from V and 10 bases from J, the gap between germline ends came to 7 bases. Whole-study findings and limits: Those diversity estimates obtained from one million T cells were thought to be underestimates.

This TCR was recovered from a man aged 30 to 45 in good health. J is TRBJ2-1 and V is TRBV6-6; D unclear. The specimen was blood. The CDR3 coding sequence is TGTGCCAGCAGTTACTCGTGGTTAGAGCAGTTCTTC. This translates into CASSYSWLEQFF.